Listed below are T cell receptor beta chains from one sample, sequenced in a study of a mutant IDH1 vaccine in newly diagnosed glioma. These TCRs' antigens remain unknown. This table comes from immunoSEQ multiplex PCR, and its TCRdb copy is limited to in-frame clones, with some not included. The sample lists about 58,000 clones; roughly 79% were seen once. The source material was PBMCs, sampled from a glioma patient whose treatment included an IDH1 peptide vaccine. The receptors derive from a man aged 40-49 years with glioma. The CDR3 runs from the conserved cysteine through the conserved F or W. Each record gives: clone size, D gene, V gene, J gene, CDR3 DNA, CDR3 protein. D genes are given only for firm matches. Clone size is stated in some rows and not others, as once, few, many or a class when expanded.

>once|.|TRBV30|TRBJ2-1
TGTGCCTGGATCGACAGGATTAGAAATGAGCAGTTCTTC
CAWIDRIRNEQFF
>few|.|TRBV27|TRBJ2-1
TGTGCCAGCAGTCCCCGGGTGGACAATGAGCAGTTCTTC
CASSPRVDNEQFF
>.|.|TRBV15|TRBJ2-5
TGTGCCACCAGCAAAGAAACAGGGAAAGAGACCCAGTACTTC
CATSKETGKETQYF
>.|.|TRBV2|TRBJ1-2
TGTGCCAGCAGTGAACTCCGGAGCCCTAACTATGGCTACACCTTC
CASSELRSPNYGYTF
>.|.|TRBV7-9|TRBJ2-3
TGTGCCAGCAGCTTAGTACAGGGAGTCACAGATACGCAGTATTTT
CASSLVQGVTDTQYF
>few|.|TRBV25-1|TRBJ2-2
TGTGCCAGCAGCCGGGGAACCGGGGAGCTGTTTTTT
CASSRGTGELFF
>.|TRBD1|TRBV25-1|TRBJ1-5
TGTGCCAGCAGTGGAACTCGACAGGGAGGCAATCAGCCCCAGCATTTT
CASSGTRQGGNQPQHF
>few|.|TRBV10-1|TRBJ2-2
TGCGCCAGCAGTGAGTCGATCGGGGAGCTGTTTTTT
CASSESIGELFF
>.|.|TRBV9|TRBJ2-3
TGTGCCAGCAGCCGGAGCACAGATACGCAGTATTTT
CASSRSTDTQYF
>.|TRBD2|TRBV5-6|TRBJ2-7
TGTGCCAGCAGGTTAGCGGGAGGCCAAACGGGGGAGCAGTACTTC
CASRLAGGQTGEQYF
>.|TRBD1|TRBV11-2|TRBJ2-1
TGTGCCAGCAGCTTAGTACAGGGGGCCTACTACAATGAGCAGTTCTTC
CASSLVQGAYYNEQFF
>once|.|TRBV6-5|TRBJ2-5
TGTGCCAGCAGTAACCCTTCCGGGACAAAGGAGACCCAGTACTTC
CASSNPSGTKETQYF
>.|TRBD1|TRBV19|TRBJ1-5
TGTGCCAGTAGTATCGGGACAGGGGGATTGAGCCCCCAGCATTTT
CASSIGTGGLSPQHF
>.|.|TRBV15|TRBJ1-6
TGTGCCACCAGCAGAGGGAGGGGGAATTCACCCCTCCACTTT
CATSRGRGNSPLHF
>.|.|TRBV10-3|TRBJ2-1
TGTGCCATCAAAACCGGGCCGGAGAACTCCTACAATGAGCAGTTCTTC
CAIKTGPENSYNEQFF
>.|TRBD1|TRBV27|TRBJ2-6
TGTGCCAGCAGACAAGTAAGGCAGGGGGCATCTGGGGCCAACGTCCTGACTTTC
CASRQVRQGASGANVLTF
>few|.|TRBV19|TRBJ1-5
TGTGCCAGTAGTATAGCGGGCGATCAGCCCCAGCATTTT
CASSIAGDQPQHF
>.|TRBD1|TRBV7-2|TRBJ1-3
TGTGCCAGCAGTCTAGGGGGCAGGGTCGGAAACACCATATATTTT
CASSLGGRVGNTIYF
>.|TRBD2|TRBV28|TRBJ2-5
TGTGCCAGCGCCCCGGGGGGCCAAGAGACCCAGTACTTC
CASAPGGQETQYF
>.|.|TRBV11-2|TRBJ1-1
TGTGCCAGCAGCTCGGTTATAGGGGGCACTGAAGCTTTCTTT
CASSSVIGGTEAFF
>once|.|TRBV19|TRBJ1-2
TGTGCCAGTAGTATAACGGGGGTCAACTATGGCTACACCTTC
CASSITGVNYGYTF
>.|.|TRBV27|TRBJ2-4
TGTGCCAGCAGCTCTCCGCTCCGGGACACGAGGCTTCAGTACTTC
CASSSPLRDTRLQYF
>once|.|TRBV7-2|TRBJ2-7
TGTGCCAGCAGTCCAACAGGGAGTCCCTACGAGCAGTACTTC
CASSPTGSPYEQYF
>.|.|TRBV29-1|TRBJ2-7
TGCAGCGTTGGACAGGTGGGCTACGAGCAGTACTTC
CSVGQVGYEQYF
>.|.|TRBV4-3|TRBJ1-5
TGCGCCAGCAGCCAAGATATGGGGAGTCAGCCCCAGCATTTT
CASSQDMGSQPQHF
>.|TRBD1|TRBV7-2|TRBJ2-7
TGTGCCAGCAGCTCTCTGGACAGGGTCGGAGAAGGGCAGTACTTC
CASSSLDRVGEGQYF
>.|TRBD1|TRBV6-5|TRBJ2-7
TGTGCCAGCAGTTACTCGTGGACAGGGTACAACGAGCAGTACTTC
CASSYSWTGYNEQYF
>few|.|TRBV19|TRBJ2-2
TGTGCCAGTAGTAGTCAGGGCTACACCGGGGAGCTGTTTTTT
CASSSQGYTGELFF
>few|.|TRBV6-6|TRBJ2-7
TGTGCCAGCAACCCCGGGACGGACCACGGGAAGCAGTACTTC
CASNPGTDHGKQYF
>once|TRBD1|TRBV30|TRBJ1-2
TGTGCCTGGAGTGATACGACAGGGGCCGGCTACACCTTC
CAWSDTTGAGYTF
>.|.|TRBV5-1|TRBJ2-7
TGCGCCAGCAGCTTGTCGGGCACCGACTACGAGCAGTACTTC
CASSLSGTDYEQYF
>few|.|TRBV6-6|TRBJ1-2
TGTGCCAGCAGTTACGAAGCTAACTATGGCTACACCTTC
CASSYEANYGYTF
>.|.|TRBV10-3|TRBJ2-3
TGTGCCATCAGTGAGTCCAGGGTGGGGGATACGCAGTATTTT
CAISESRVGDTQYF
>.|TRBD1|TRBV6-5|TRBJ2-7
TGTGCCAGCGCGACAGGGTCCTACGAGCAGTACTTC
CASATGSYEQYF
>.|TRBD1|TRBV28|TRBJ2-7
TGTGCCAGCAACCCTTATTGGGGACAGGGATACGAGCAGTACTTC
CASNPYWGQGYEQYF
>.|TRBD2|TRBV29-1|TRBJ2-3
TGCAGCGCCGGACACGGACTAGCGGGTACAGATACGCAGTATTTT
CSAGHGLAGTDTQYF
>.|.|TRBV4-1|TRBJ2-5
TGCGCCAGCAGCCAAGAGATCGGCAACCTCCAAGAGACCCAGTACTTC
CASSQEIGNLQETQYF
>once|TRBD1|TRBV6-4|TRBJ2-1
TGTGCCAGCAGCCCGGGACAGGGGGGCTACAATGAGCAGTTCTTC
CASSPGQGGYNEQFF
>.|TRBD1|TRBV7-8|TRBJ2-5
TGTGCCAGCAGCCCACCCGGACAGGCGAAAGAGACCCAGTACTTC
CASSPPGQAKETQYF
>once|.|TRBV19|TRBJ1-3
TGTGCCAGTAAGGAGGACTGGCCTTCTGGAAACACCATATATTTT
CASKEDWPSGNTIYF
>once|.|TRBV7-2|TRBJ1-4
TGTGCCAGCAGCCCGCAGGGTTTAACTAATGAAAAACTGTTTTTT
CASSPQGLTNEKLFF
>.|.|TRBV2|TRBJ2-2
TGTGCCAGCAGTGATGGACTTTTAGTCACCGGGGAGCTGTTTTTT
CASSDGLLVTGELFF
>.|TRBD2|TRBV6-6|TRBJ2-2
TGTGCCAGCAGAGATAGCGGGAGCGACACCGGGGAGCTGTTTTTT
CASRDSGSDTGELFF
>few|TRBD2|TRBV5-1|TRBJ2-7
TGCGCCAGCAGCCGGGATCTAGCGGGAGGGCCCCACGAGCAGTACTTC
CASSRDLAGGPHEQYF
>.|.|TRBV6-6|TRBJ2-7
TGTGCCAGCAGTTACCCCGCAGGATCCTACGAGCAGTACTTC
CASSYPAGSYEQYF
>.|TRBD2|TRBV19|TRBJ2-3
TGTGCCAGTAGCCCCCGGCTAGCGGAGGCAGATACGCAGTATTTT
CASSPRLAEADTQYF
>.|TRBD2|TRBV7-9|TRBJ2-2
TGTGCCAGCACAAACCCGCCGGGAGGGGGCACCGGGGAGCTGTTTTTT
CASTNPPGGGTGELFF
>once|.|TRBV10-3|TRBJ2-7
TGTGCCATCAGTGAGGATAACAGAAGCTCCTACGAGCAGTACTTC
CAISEDNRSSYEQYF
>.|.|TRBV10-1|TRBJ2-7
TGCGCCAGCAGTCTTACGTTTGGGGAGCAGTACTTC
CASSLTFGEQYF
>.|TRBD1|TRBV10-1|TRBJ2-7
TGCGCCAGCAGGTCACAGGGGGTCCACGAGCAGTACTTC
CASRSQGVHEQYF
>.|.|TRBV6-5|TRBJ2-7
TGTGCCAGCAGTTACTCGGCTGATACCGACGAGCAGTACTTC
CASSYSADTDEQYF
>medium-sized|.|TRBV20-1|TRBJ1-1
TGCAGTGCCCGAGAGGCCACTGAAGCTTTCTTT
CSAREATEAFF
>.|.|TRBV11-2|TRBJ2-7
TGTGCCAGCAAGGTGGGGGGCGGCTCCTACGAGCAGTACTTC
CASKVGGGSYEQYF
>.|TRBD1|TRBV6-5|TRBJ1-2
TGTGCCAGCAGAGAGACAGGGCCTAACTATGGCTACACCTTC
CASRETGPNYGYTF